This entry concerns a single T cell receptor beta chain. The source of the sample is a study of blood T cell repertoires in COVID-19. The wider study: Italy, Spain and the United States were the sources of the convalescent and acute COVID-19 samples. Sources were T cells, B-cell-depleted T cells, or PBMCs; the material itself was cDNA or gDNA.

Germline values: CDR1 LGHDT, CDR2 YNNKEL (reference sequence). The CDR3 is 15 residues long. Between the trimmed V and J ends, which lost 4 bases and 0 bases, there was a span of 13 bases. In the authors' methods: Quantification of nucleated cells was approximated via reference gene primer amplification. The assay was immunoSEQ multiplex PCR, and TCRdb's table has in-frame clones only and misses some. That table supplies the V and J calls and clone size; D and trimming were determined from the DNA. The sample lists approximately 130,000 clones, about 77% occurring once. The gene calls are TRBV3-1 (or the pseudogene TRBV3-2) and TRBJ2-7; possible D gene TRBD2, 6 bases. Source material: peripheral blood. The receptor comes from a man of 80 years or more with acute or convalescent COVID-19. The CDR3 DNA sequence: TGTGCCAGCAGCCGCGGACTAAAGAGCTCCTACGAGCAGTACTTC. Amino acids: CASSRGLKSSYEQYF.